This T cell receptor beta chain was captured in a study of T cell changes during pregnancy in multiple sclerosis. The CDR3 is made up of 16 amino acids. Germline CDR1 is PRHDT and CDR2 is FYEKMQ (reference sequence). J gave up 2 bases and V 5 bases, and 8 bases lay outside the gene matches. Clones were read by immunoSEQ multiplex PCR, and TCRdb kept only the in-frame ones, dropping some. Of 65,000 to 80,000 clones listed, over 85% are singletons. The sequencing used peripheral blood, collected in the first trimester of pregnancy. The gene calls are TRBV13 and TRBJ2-1; TRBD2 matches at 8 bases. This TCR came from a female donor with multiple sclerosis, enrolled in a pregnancy study. The CDR3 DNA reads TGTGCCAGCAGCGAGCTGCGGGGGGCCCCCTACAATGAGCAGTTCTTC. It encodes CASSELRGAPYNEQFF.